The 14 T cell receptor beta chains presented below share a single source sample, sequenced in a study of cytotoxic CD8 clonotypes in ibrutinib-treated CLL. Measured with immunoSEQ multiplex PCR; TCRdb has only the in-frame clones, and not every one. The sample includes some 350,000 clones, roughly 70% of them seen just once. This specimen consisted of PBMCs, obtained after 36 months of ibrutinib treatment. The receptor source for this set is a human donor with chronic lymphocytic leukemia.

The chain carries TRBV11-2 and TRBJ2-2, with 14 bases that match TRBD2. Germline lookup yields CDR1 SGHAT and CDR2 FQNNGV. With V trimmed by 5 bases and J by 8 bases, 4 bases remained unmatched. This CDR3 has 15 residues. As DNA, the CDR3 is TGTGCCAGCAGCACCGGGACTAGCGGGAGAGGGGAGCTGTTTTTT. It yields the protein CASSTGTSGRGELFF.

This rearrangement joins TRBV19 to TRBJ2-7; 8 bases map to TRBD2. J gave up 4 bases and V 5 bases, and 7 bases lay outside the gene matches. Germline V lookup: CDR1 LNHDA, CDR2 SQIVND (reference sequence). The CDR3 has 14 amino acids. In nucleotides, the CDR3 is TGTGCCAGTAGTTCCACGGGGGGGGAGTACGAGCAGTACTTC. Translating it yields CASSSTGGEYEQYF.

This clone was detected only a few times. V is TRBV5-1 and J is TRBJ1-2; D remains ambiguous. The V gene lost 3 bases and the J gene lost 7 bases, with 25 bases spanning the gap. Germline values: CDR1 SGHRS, CDR2 YFSETQ. CDR3 length: 17 residues. The CDR3 DNA follows: TGCGCCAGCAGCTCATCCCTCAGGCGGGGAAGAGGTGGTGGCTACACCTTC. As protein: CASSSSLRRGRGGGYTF. Based on the CDR3 plus reference TRBV5-1 and TRBJ1-2, the full variable domain is KAGVTQTPRYLIKTRGQQVTLSCSPISGHRSVSWYQQTPGQGLQFLFEYFSETQRNKGNFPGRFSGRQFSNSRSEMNVSTLELGDSALYLCASSSSLRRGRGGGYTFGSGTRLTVV.

The CDR3 region has the DNA TGTGCCAGCAGCGTAGGAGGACAGCTCAATCAGCCCCAGCATTTT. Translated, it gives CASSVGGQLNQPQHF. V and J are TRBV9 and TRBJ1-5; a possible D gene is TRBD1 (6 bases). The CDR3 is 15 residues long. The ends were cut back, 0 bases at V and 3 bases at J, with 10 bases in the middle. CDR1 and CDR2 from the germline V gene are SGDLS and YYNGEE. Full variable domain (rest looked up from reference TRBV9 and TRBJ1-5): DSGVTQTPKHLITATGQRVTLRCSPRSGDLSVYWYQQSLDQGLQFLIQYYNGEERAKGNILERFSAQQFPDLHSELNLSSLELGDSALYFCASSVGGQLNQPQHFGDGTRLSIL.

The chain uses TRBV13 and TRBJ2-7, with D tentatively TRBD1 or TRBD2 (5 bases each). The CDR3 covers 14 residues. Germline loops: CDR1 PRHDT, CDR2 FYEKMQ (reference sequence). Trimming shortened V by 3 bases and J by 9 bases, and 18 bases separated the two germline ends. The CDR3 sequence: CASSLGRELFGQYF. The CDR3, as DNA: TGTGCCAGCAGCTTGGGCAGGGAGCTATTCGGGCAGTACTTC.

The genes are TRBV5-1 and TRBJ1-1; 10 nucleotides line up with TRBD1. Germline-derived CDR1 and CDR2 are SGHRS and YFSETQ. V was clipped by 4 bases and J by 13 bases; unmatched bases: 7. This CDR3 comprises 12 residues. DNA for the CDR3: TGCGCCAGCAGCCCGGGGACAGGGGTTGGTTTCTTT. Residues: CASSPGTGVGFF.

This clone was detected a few times. V and J are TRBV4-2 and TRBJ1-2; no clear D. Trimming took 1 base from V and 2 from J, leaving 8 bases between them. This CDR3 comprises 14 residues. CDR1 is LGHNA and CDR2 is YNFKEQ in the germline V gene. The CDR3 loop is CASSQAGGNYGYTF. CDR3 DNA: TGTGCCAGCAGCCAAGCGGGCGGCAACTATGGCTACACCTTC.

This clone was seen a few times. The chain uses TRBV19 and TRBJ2-3; 10 bases are shared with TRBD2. The length of the CDR3 is 16 residues. With V trimmed by 5 bases and J by 0 bases, 5 bases remained unmatched. Germline CDR1 reads LNHDA; CDR2 reads SQIVND (reference sequence). The CDR3: CASSSLAGESTDTQYF. The CDR3 DNA reads as TGTGCCAGTAGTTCCCTAGCGGGGGAAAGCACAGATACGCAGTATTTT.

The rearrangement uses TRBV5-6 and TRBJ1-6, with 8 bases lining up with TRBD1. With V trimmed by 1 base and J by 7 bases, 13 bases remained unmatched. Germline V gene data show CDR1 as SGHDT and CDR2 as YYEEEE. The CDR3 length is 18 residues. CDR3 coding DNA: TGTGCCAGCAGCTTGCGAAGGACAGGGCTGGAATTCAATTCACCCCTCCACTTT. This codes for CASSLRRTGLEFNSPLHF.

CDR3 in amino acids: CASSFGNSPLHF. DNA of the CDR3: TGTGCCAGCAGCTTCGGGAATTCACCCCTCCACTTT. This rearrangement joins TRBV11-3 to TRBJ1-6; D gene uncertain. CDR3 length equals 12 residues. Per the germline V gene, CDR1 is SGHNT and CDR2 is YENEEA. Between the trimmed V and J ends, which lost 3 bases and 7 bases, there was a span of 4 bases.

V and J are TRBV10-3 and TRBJ1-1; D is ambiguous. V lost 5 bases and J 1 base, leaving 8 bases between the germline ends. The CDR3 totals 13 residues. The V gene's germline CDR1 is ENHRY and CDR2 SYGVKD. The CDR3 coding sequence is TGTGCCATCAGTACACGGGGGAACACTGAAGCTTTCTTT. This translates into CAISTRGNTEAFF.

This clone was observed a few times. The chain carries TRBV27 and TRBJ2-7, with 13 positions matching TRBD2. The germline V gene has CDR1 MNHEY and CDR2 SMNVEV (reference sequence). The CDR3 is made up of 18 amino acids. V shed 4 bases, J shed 0 bases, and the junction held 9 bases outside the gene matches. The CDR3 DNA is TGTGCCAGCAGTTCCCTCCAGGGACTAGCGGGATACTCCTACGAGCAGTACTTC. Translated, it gives CASSSLQGLAGYSYEQYF.

The chain recombines TRBV28 with TRBJ2-7, with 11 positions matching TRBD1. CDR1 is MDHEN and CDR2 is SYDVKM in the germline V gene. The CDR3 loop spans 12 amino acids. Trimming cost V 6 bases and J 12 bases; bases outside gene matches: 7. The CDR3 bases are TGTGCCAGCAGACCCGGGACAGGGGGTCTGTACTTC. It translates to CASRPGTGGLYF.

The count of this clone is one. This rearrangement joins TRBV5-1 to TRBJ2-7; D might be TRBD2 (5 bases). Trimming left V 0 bases short and J 3 bases short, with 16 bases between. The CDR3 contains 16 residues. Germline V gene data show CDR1 as SGHRS and CDR2 as YFSETQ. CDR3 amino acids: CASSLAPRRNLYEQYF. In nucleotides, the CDR3 is TGCGCCAGCAGCTTGGCCCCGCGGAGGAACCTCTACGAGCAGTACTTC.